This is a list of T cell receptor beta chains from one sample in a study of cytomegalovirus exposure and HLA in healthy donors. Profiling relied on immunoSEQ multiplex PCR, and the TCRdb table lists in-frame clones only, not all of them. The sample holds some 150,000 clones, about 86% seen once. The source material was PBMCs. The receptors come from a man aged 40-49 years in good health and CMV-seropositive. CDR3s leave out the opening cysteine and the closing phenylalanine or tryptophan.

V,CDR3
TRBV29-1,SAGTSGGVAKNIQY
TRBV9,ASSVGGGSSYNEQF
TRBV18,ASSPRQGGRNSPLH
TRBV5-5,ASSWNRVLYYEQY
TRBV7-2,ASSQYTDTQY
TRBV28,ASSFMTGYGYT
TRBV30,AWSPGQPYQPQH
TRBV7-9,ASSLLETQY
TRBV28,ASSLQYGTGSTHGYT
TRBV19,ASSKGLMGVDQPQH
TRBV7-2,ASSPDRVKQY
TRBV5-1,ASSLNHYEQY
TRBV18,ASSPSGGDHEQF
TRBV11-3,ASSSGWPAGSTDTQY
TRBV6-6,ASSYGGGGADTQY
TRBV7-9,SSSPDAQGFSYNEQF
TRBV7-2,ASSLLGRGNEKLF
TRBV5-8,ASSRTRGPDYEQY
TRBV7-9,ASSFPQTFGELF
TRBV19,ASSSRQGSSYNSPLH
TRBV19,ASSMRTGLGSYEQY
TRBV6-4,ASAASEERNEQF
TRBV4-1,ASSQVELTAMNTEAF
TRBV4-1,ASSQVVGQGAAGANVLT
TRBV30,AWSPILNYEQY
TRBV28,ASSTLGGVTRGYPGETQY
TRBV4-1,ASSEGALGYT
TRBV5-1,ASSLASGYEQY